The next 9 T cell receptor beta chains were all read from a single sample in a study of T cells after posttransplantation cyclophosphamide (dated by TCRdb to the mid-2010s). Receptor libraries were prepared by the immunoSEQ multiplex PCR assay. In its TCRdb copy, this immuneACCESS table keeps in-frame sequences only and misses some clones. Where compared with another copy, unresolved V genes explain less than half of these, and the others have no known cause. Within this sample are 5,500 to 6,000 clones, with 82% of them counted one time only. The ten largest make up approximately 2.8% of the sample. The treatment or condition label here, explained by the study, means: high-dose cyclophosphamide on days +3 and +4 as single-agent GVHD prophylaxis. PTCy patients received busulfan and fludarabine conditioning, a related or unrelated marrow graft, and cyclophosphamide on days +3 and +4. The source material was CD4+ T cells sorted from blood, sampled approximately 380 days after allogeneic stem cell transplant with posttransplant cyclophosphamide. All receptors come from a male patient aged 50 to 59 who received an allogeneic stem cell transplant from a related donor and was CMV-positive. After a transplant, not all T cells may be the patient's own; some may come from the graft donor.

This chain connects TRBV4-3 to TRBJ2-1, with 7 positions matching TRBD2. The V gene end was trimmed by 0 bases and the J gene end by 4 bases; junction bases not matched to a gene: 9. CDR1 and CDR2 (germline): LGHNA, YSLEER. The CDR3 totals 17 residues. Written as DNA, the CDR3 is TGCGCCAGCAGCCAAGATAGACTAGCTGGGGGTTACAATGAGCAGTTCTTC. Protein sequence: CASSQDRLAGGYNEQFF.

This chain links TRBV5-6 with TRBJ1-1; D may be TRBD1 (5 bases). Germline V gene sequence: CDR1 SGHDT, CDR2 YYEEEE. The CDR3 runs to 14 residues. V lost 2 bases to trimming and J lost 5 bases, with 13 bases between them. The CDR3 coding sequence is TGTGCCAGCAGCTTATCACAGGTTTGGACTGAAGCTTTCTTT. Its protein product is CASSLSQVWTEAFF.

This chain joins TRBV2 and TRBJ1-1; 8 bases fit TRBD1. J gave up 5 bases and V 10 bases, and 6 bases lay outside the gene matches. Germline-derived CDR1 and CDR2 are SNHLY and FYNNEI. This CDR3 is 12 amino acids long. The DNA for the CDR3 is TGTGCCACCCAGGGGGCAGGTACTGAAGCTTTCTTT. Translating it yields CATQGAGTEAFF.

This clone appeared a few times. For the CDR3, the DNA is TGTGCCAGCAGTGTCGGGACAGGGGACTATGGCTACACCTTC. This translates into CASSVGTGDYGYTF. The J gene is TRBJ1-2, the V gene TRBV6-1, with 10 bases matching TRBD1. J lost 3 bases, V lost 4 bases, and 2 bases had no gene match. Germline V lookup: CDR1 MNHNS, CDR2 SASEGT. The CDR3 is 14 amino acids.

The chain joins TRBV6-4 to TRBJ2-7; the match to TRBD1 covers 9 bases. After removal of 9 bases from V and 3 bases from J, the junction contained 3 bases not matched to a gene. This CDR3 contains 12 residues. Germline lookup yields CDR1 MRHNA and CDR2 SNTAGT. CDR3 region: CARWGQGYEQYF. The CDR3 DNA reads as TGTGCCAGGTGGGGACAGGGCTACGAGCAGTACTTC.

This sequence joins TRBV15 and TRBJ2-5, with D maybe TRBD2 (6 bases). The CDR3 has 14 residues. CDR1 is LNHNV and CDR2 is YYDKDF in the germline V gene (reference sequence). V lost 3 bases and J 4 bases, leaving 12 bases between the germline ends. CDR3 in amino acids: CATSRHRGSETQYF. In nucleotides, the CDR3 is TGTGCCACCAGCAGGCATCGGGGGTCAGAGACCCAGTACTTC.

The rearrangement uses TRBV30 and TRBJ2-3, with D perhaps matching TRBD2 (5 bases). The CDR3 extends over 13 amino acids. In germline, CDR1 is GTSNPN, CDR2 SVGIG (reference sequence). The CDR3 DNA is TGTGCTAAGAGCGGCCCTAGCACAGATACGCAGTATTTT. It encodes CAKSGPSTDTQYF. The full variable domain, with the rest looked up from reference TRBV30 and TRBJ2-3, is SQTIHQWPATLVQPVGSPLSLECTVEGTSNPNLYWYRQAAGRGLQLLFYSVGIGQISSEVPQNLSASRPQDRQFILSSKKLLLSDSGFYLCAKSGPSTDTQYFGPGTRLTVL.

V usage is TRBV7-9 and J usage is TRBJ1-5, with 8 bases fitting TRBD1. This CDR3 contains 16 residues. CDR1 and CDR2 from the germline V gene are SEHNR and FQNEAQ (reference sequence). Trimming at V came to 3 bases and at J to 5 bases, leaving 9 bases not matched to a gene. The CDR3 DNA sequence: TGTGCCAGCAGCTTCGACCTCGGACAGGGCGATCAGCCCCAGCATTTT. Translating it yields CASSFDLGQGDQPQHF.

The chain links TRBV7-9 to TRBJ2-5; 9 bases agree with TRBD1. CDR1 SEHNR and CDR2 FQNEAQ come from the germline V gene (reference sequence). The CDR3 is made up of 14 amino acids. The V and J ends lost 2 bases and 4 bases, in that order; junction bases with no gene match: 2. In DNA, the CDR3 is TGTGCCAGCAGCTTACGGACAGGGGCAGAGACCCAGTACTTC. It encodes CASSLRTGAETQYF.